A single sample gave rise to the 27 T cell receptor beta chains below, sequenced in a study of T-cell reconstitution after alpha-beta-depleted transplantation in children. The TCRbeta library incorporated unique molecular identifiers. TCRdb called the PCR reads again in MiXCR, with one record for every CDR3 protein. The sample lists 95,000 to 150,000 distinct CDR3 sequences, more than 20% seen once, with approximately 10% in the top ten. Source: PBMCs, mostly from graft donor cells, taken 180 days after TCRalphabeta/CD19-depleted stem cell transplant. The receptor set was obtained from a male patient aged 2 to 9 who had a stem cell transplant for chronic granulomatous disease, so the T cells may come from the graft donor.

The V gene is TRBV10-3, the J gene TRBJ1-1; 7 bases are shared with TRBD1. CDR1 and CDR2 (germline): ENHRY, SYGVKD. The CDR3 is 15 amino acids. V trimming: 4 bases; J trimming: 3 bases; junction bases outside the gene matches: 8. The CDR3, as DNA: TGTGCCATCAGTGCCCGACAGGGAACCTACACTGAAGCTTTCTTT. Its translation is CAISARQGTYTEAFF.

This chain joins TRBV5-5 and TRBJ2-7; 9 positions match TRBD1. V was clipped by 3 bases and J by 6 bases; unmatched bases: 10. CDR3 length: 15 residues. Per germline, CDR1 SGHKS and CDR2 YYEKEE (reference sequence). This chain's CDR3 is CASSSPGQGYTEQYF. The CDR3 region has the DNA TGTGCCAGCAGCTCACCGGGACAGGGTTATACCGAGCAGTACTTC.

The J gene is TRBJ2-2, the V gene TRBV5-1; D perhaps matches TRBD1 (6 bases). Germline values: CDR1 SGHRS, CDR2 YFSETQ. The CDR3 runs to 13 residues. V gave up 6 bases and J gave up 6 bases, with 12 bases separating them. CDR3 sequence: CASKGGSAGELFF. The CDR3 DNA follows: TGCGCCAGCAAAGGGGGTAGCGCCGGGGAGCTGTTTTTT. The whole variable domain, filled in from reference TRBV5-1 and TRBJ2-2, reads KAGVTQTPRYLIKTRGQQVTLSCSPISGHRSVSWYQQTPGQGLQFLFEYFSETQRNKGNFPGRFSGRQFSNSRSEMNVSTLELGDSALYLCASKGGSAGELFFGEGSRLTVL.

This clonotype was observed a few times. This chain joins TRBV5-6 and TRBJ2-5, with 9 positions matching TRBD1. The CDR3 totals 13 residues. In germline, CDR1 is SGHDT, CDR2 YYEEEE. The V and J ends lost 7 bases and 4 bases, in that order; junction bases with no gene match: 5. Here the CDR3 DNA reads TGTGCCAGCGTCCTACAGGGGGCAGAGACCCAGTACTTC. Protein sequence: CASVLQGAETQYF.

This clonotype appeared a few times. Here the CDR3 reads CSVEEGGQGAFF. CDR3 DNA sequence: TGCAGCGTTGAAGAAGGTGGACAGGGAGCTTTCTTT. This sequence joins TRBV29-1 and TRBJ1-1; 8 bases line up with TRBD1. CDR1 and CDR2 (germline): SQVTM, ANQGSEA. This CDR3 contains 12 residues. V trimming: 0 bases; J trimming: 10 bases; junction bases outside the gene matches: 4.

This clonotype was picked up many times. The rearrangement joins TRBV5-4 to TRBJ2-2; no firm D call. The CDR3 has 12 residues. V was shortened by 4 bases and J by 7 bases, with 8 bases between the two germline ends. Germline CDR1 is SGHNT and CDR2 is YYREEE (reference sequence). In nucleotides, the CDR3 is TGTGCCAGCAGCCCGGACGTCGGGGAGCTGTTTTTT. Its protein is CASSPDVGELFF. Full variable domain (outside the CDR3, taken from reference TRBV5-4 and TRBJ2-2): ETGVTQSPTHLIKTRGQQVTLRCSSQSGHNTVSWYQQALGQGPQFIFQYYREEENGRGNFPPRFSGLQFPNYSSELNVNALELDDSALYLCASSPDVGELFFGEGSRLTVL.

This clonotype occurred a few times. The rearrangement joins TRBV5-1 to TRBJ1-2; 10 bases are shared with TRBD1. This CDR3 has 16 amino acids. V shed 4 bases and J 6 bases; nucleotides not matched to a gene: 12. Looked up from germline, CDR1 is SGHRS and CDR2 is YFSETQ. CDR3 sequence: CASSPRQGASEDGYTF. The DNA of the CDR3 is TGCGCCAGCAGCCCTCGACAGGGGGCGAGTGAAGATGGCTACACCTTC.

This clonotype was observed at least ten times. V is TRBV18 and J is TRBJ2-3; 8 nucleotides match TRBD1. This CDR3 is 15 amino acids long. Trimming cost V 5 bases and J 1 base; bases outside gene matches: 5. Germline V gene data show CDR1 as KGHSH and CDR2 as LQKENI. This CDR3 reads CASSSDRGRTDTQYF. Here the CDR3 DNA reads TGTGCCAGCTCATCCGACAGGGGACGCACAGATACGCAGTATTTT. The variable domain in full, completed from reference TRBV18 and TRBJ2-3, reads NAGVMQNPRHLVRRRGQEARLRCSPMKGHSHVYWYRQLPEEGLKFMVYLQKENIIDESGMPKERFSAEFPKEGPSILRIQQVVRGDSAAYFCASSSDRGRTDTQYFGPGTRLTVL.

This clonotype was found many times. The chain has TRBV18 and TRBJ2-7; 7 bases map to TRBD1. In germline, CDR1 is KGHSH, CDR2 LQKENI. The CDR3 extends over 15 amino acids. After removal of 5 bases from V and 2 bases from J, the junction contained 9 bases not matched to a gene. CDR3 protein: CASSSLRDSPYEQYF. CDR3 DNA: TGTGCCAGCTCATCTCTCCGGGACAGCCCCTACGAGCAGTACTTC.

This clonotype was observed a few times. The rearrangement joins TRBV10-3 to TRBJ2-3; D is undetermined. Germline V lookup: CDR1 ENHRY, CDR2 SYGVKD. Trimming took 0 bases from V and 3 from J, leaving 10 bases between them. CDR3 length: 15 residues. CDR3 region: CAISESTARTDTQYF. The CDR3 region has the DNA TGTGCCATCAGTGAGTCTACAGCGCGGACAGATACGCAGTATTTT.

This chain uses TRBV20-1 with TRBJ1-1; TRBD1 matches 9 bases. The V segment lost 6 bases and the J segment 1 base; nucleotides outside the gene matches: 12. CDR3 length: 16 amino acids. Germline values: CDR1 DFQATT, CDR2 SNEGSKA (reference sequence). CDR3 DNA: TGCAGTGCGATCGACAGGGGGATTCGAGGGAACACTGAAGCTTTCTTT. Translated, it gives CSAIDRGIRGNTEAFF.

There are many counts of this clonotype. The chain joins TRBV9 to TRBJ2-7; TRBD2 aligns across 7 bases. CDR1 and CDR2 from the germline V gene are SGDLS and YYNGEE. This CDR3 has 13 amino acids. The J segment lost 6 bases and the V segment lost 0 bases, leaving 3 bases of the junction unmatched. CDR3 DNA: TGTGCCAGCAGCGTAGGCGGGGGAACCGAGCAGTACTTC. Protein sequence: CASSVGGGTEQYF.

This clonotype was seen a handful of times. The genes are TRBV13 and TRBJ1-5; no clear D. Germline CDR1 PRHDT, CDR2 FYEKMQ (reference sequence). There are 13 residues in the CDR3. The V end lost 1 base, the J end lost 7 bases, and 8 bases lay between the germline ends. The CDR3 spells CASSLDKGQPQHF. CDR3 DNA sequence: TGTGCCAGCAGCTTAGACAAAGGGCAGCCCCAGCATTTT.

The chain employs TRBV4-2 and TRBJ1-1, with TRBD1 as a possible D gene (5 bases). V was trimmed by 5 bases and J by 3 bases, leaving 13 bases between them. The CDR3 consists of 14 residues. The germline CDR1 and CDR2 sequences are LGHNA and YNFKEQ. CDR3 protein: CASSSDSGDTEAFF. The CDR3 coding sequence is TGTGCCAGCAGCTCCGACAGTGGTGACACTGAAGCTTTCTTT.

In this sample, this clonotype turned up a few times. V and J are TRBV12-3 or TRBV12-4 and TRBJ2-1, with 12 bases identical to TRBD2. The junction had 7 bases not matched to a gene; V was cut back by 3 bases and J by 1 base. There are 18 residues in the CDR3. The CDR3 bases are TGTGCCAGCAGTTTGGTGCTAGCGGGAGGGCCATCCTACAATGAGCAGTTCTTC. Residues: CASSLVLAGGPSYNEQFF.

This clonotype was seen many times. V gene TRBV20-1 combines with J gene TRBJ2-5; no definite D call. CDR1 is DFQATT, CDR2 SNEGSKA, per germline (reference sequence). CDR3 size: 13 residues. Trimming stripped 0 bases from V and 3 bases from J, with 8 bases between. The CDR3 is CSARDPYEETQYF. For the CDR3, the DNA is TGCAGTGCTAGAGATCCCTACGAAGAGACCCAGTACTTC.

The chain combines TRBV7-9 with TRBJ2-2; no reliable D call. CDR1 is SEHNR and CDR2 is FQNEAQ in the germline V gene (reference sequence). The germline V and J ends were trimmed by 9 bases and 1 base, with 15 bases remaining between them. The CDR3 totals 15 residues. DNA for the CDR3: TGTGCCAGTCAGACTGCATCCTTGAACACCGGGGAGCTGTTTTTT. It specifies CASQTASLNTGELFF.

The chain joins TRBV7-2 to TRBJ1-4; TRBD1 agrees at 7 bases. V gave up 6 bases and J gave up 4 bases; unmatched junction bases: 2. Germline CDR1 SGHTA, CDR2 FQGNSA. The CDR3 consists of 13 residues. CDR3: CASRGQINEKLFF. The CDR3 DNA is TGTGCCAGCAGGGGACAGATTAATGAAAAACTGTTTTTT.

The V and J genes are TRBV27 and TRBJ2-2, with unresolved D. The CDR3 is 13 amino acids. Germline V gene data show CDR1 as MNHEY and CDR2 as SMNVEV (reference sequence). The germline V and J ends were trimmed by 7 bases and 3 bases, with 9 bases remaining between them. The DNA of the CDR3 is TGTGCCAGCACTGGGCTCCACACCGGGGAGCTGTTTTTT. It encodes CASTGLHTGELFF.

This clonotype was recorded at least ten times. V is TRBV7-2 and J is TRBJ2-7, with 8 bases identical to TRBD2. This CDR3 has 15 residues. With V trimmed by 1 base and J by 7 bases, 9 bases remained unmatched. Per the germline V gene, CDR1 is SGHTA and CDR2 is FQGNSA. The DNA of the CDR3 is TGTGCCAGCAGCTTAGATCGCGGGGGGCCAAAGGAGCAGTACTTC. Translated: CASSLDRGGPKEQYF.

This clonotype was counted at least ten times. The chain uses TRBV12-3 or TRBV12-4 and TRBJ1-5, with TRBD1 matching over 8 bases. The J segment lost 7 bases and the V segment lost 7 bases, leaving 6 bases of the junction unmatched. The CDR3 contains 13 residues. The CDR3 bases are TGTGCCAGCACCCAGGACAGGGTCCAGCCCCAGCATTTT. It translates to CASTQDRVQPQHF.

This clonotype was seen ten or more times. This chain joins TRBV7-6 and TRBJ2-7; D remains ambiguous. The CDR3 sequence is 14 residues long. Germline-derived CDR1 and CDR2 are SGHVS and FNYEAQ. Trimming cost V 5 bases and J 3 bases, with 14 bases left between them. The CDR3 protein is CASSPNLASYEQYF. The CDR3 DNA is TGTGCCAGCAGCCCCAATCTTGCCAGCTACGAGCAGTACTTC.

At least ten counts were recorded for this clonotype. The CDR3 nucleotides are TGCAGTGCCTGGAGGCAGGGAGGTTTGGAGACCCAGTACTTC. Its protein product is CSAWRQGGLETQYF. J is TRBJ2-5 and V is TRBV20-1; D possibly corresponds to TRBD2 (6 bases). The V end lost 6 bases, the J end lost 5 bases, and 19 bases lay between the germline ends. Germline assignment: CDR1 DFQATT and CDR2 SNEGSKA (reference sequence). There are 14 residues in the CDR3.

This clonotype was recorded many times. The gene calls are TRBV10-2 and TRBJ1-1; D may be TRBD1 (5 bases). The CDR3 totals 14 residues. Germline lookup yields CDR1 WSHSY and CDR2 SAAADI. V lost 6 bases and J lost 2, with 13 bases in between. In nucleotides, the CDR3 is TGCGCCAGCAGGGAAGGGACGACTAACACTGAAGCTTTCTTT. Protein: CASREGTTNTEAFF.

This clonotype was picked up a small number of times. The chain links TRBV7-6 to TRBJ2-2; D is ambiguous. Trimming pared 4 bases from V and 4 bases from J, leaving 4 bases between. Germline V gene data show CDR1 as SGHVS and CDR2 as FNYEAQ. The CDR3 totals 12 residues. The CDR3 DNA is TGTGCCAGCAGCTCCATCACCGGGGAGCTGTTTTTT. It encodes CASSSITGELFF. The full variable domain, in which reference TRBV7-6 and TRBJ2-2 provide the parts outside the CDR3, is GAGVSQSPRYKVTKRGQDVALRCDPISGHVSLYWYRQALGQGPEFLTYFNYEAQQDKSGLPNDRFSAERPEGSISTLTIQRTEQRDSAMYRCASSSITGELFFGEGSRLTVL.

The chain carries TRBV10-2 and TRBJ2-7, with 7 bases aligning to TRBD1. After removal of 6 bases from V and 4 bases from J, the junction contained 6 bases not matched to a gene. Germline V CDR1 and CDR2: WSHSY, SAAADI. This CDR3 contains 13 residues. In DNA, the CDR3 is TGCGCCAGCAGAACAGGGGTCCCGTACGAGCAGTACTTC. Its protein is CASRTGVPYEQYF.

V and J are TRBV5-1 and TRBJ1-6; 7 nucleotides match TRBD1. Germline V gives CDR1 SGHRS, CDR2 YFSETQ. V lost 4 bases and J lost 0; bases outside the gene matches: 10. This CDR3 comprises 18 residues. The CDR3 reads CASSIRDRDSSYNSPLHF. CDR3 DNA sequence: TGCGCCAGCAGCATCCGGGACAGAGATAGCTCCTATAATTCACCCCTCCACTTT.